The present TCR beta chain was sequenced within a study of T cells in localized non-small cell lung cancer. Study-wide findings and caveats: Increased T cell density in blood showed an association with longer overall survival. Adjacent uninvolved lung tissue had the highest T cell clonality, exceeding tumor. It remains possible that heterogeneity exists, since only one tumor region was sequenced. The study detected a median roughly 56 of the top 100 tumor clones in adjacent lung.

By share, this clone counts as large (0.1 to 1%). Its antigen is undetermined. TCRdb's table, derived via immunoSEQ multiplex PCR, lists solely in-frame clones and lacks some. The data hold some 2,200 clones, with roughly 20% observed a single time. Germline V gene sequence: CDR1 LNHDA, CDR2 SQIVND (reference sequence). Deletions cut 3 bases from V and 5 bases from J, with 16 bases between. This CDR3 comprises 15 residues. The TCR sequence derives from a man aged 35 to 69 with stage II lung adenocarcinoma. The specimen comprised lung tumor tissue, sampled before any cancer treatment. The chain carries TRBV19 and TRBJ1-1; D possibly corresponds to TRBD1 (6 bases). For the CDR3, the DNA is TGTGCCAGTAGTATGGTCGGGGGAAGGGGGACTGAAGCTTTCTTT. Protein: CASSMVGGRGTEAFF.